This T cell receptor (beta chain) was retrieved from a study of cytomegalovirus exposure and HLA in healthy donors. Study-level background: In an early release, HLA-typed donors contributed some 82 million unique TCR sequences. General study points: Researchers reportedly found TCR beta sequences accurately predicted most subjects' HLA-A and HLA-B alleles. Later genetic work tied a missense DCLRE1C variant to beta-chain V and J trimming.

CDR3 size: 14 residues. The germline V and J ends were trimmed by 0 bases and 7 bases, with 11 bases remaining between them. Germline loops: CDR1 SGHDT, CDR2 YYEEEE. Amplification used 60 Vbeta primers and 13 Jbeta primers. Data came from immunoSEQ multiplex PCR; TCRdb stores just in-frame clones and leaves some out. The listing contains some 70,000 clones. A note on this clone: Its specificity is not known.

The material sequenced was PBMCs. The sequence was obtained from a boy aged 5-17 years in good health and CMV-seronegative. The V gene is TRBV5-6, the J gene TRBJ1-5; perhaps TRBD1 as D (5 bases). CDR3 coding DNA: TGTGCCAGCAGCTTGGAAGGGGTGGAGCAGCCCCAGCATTTT. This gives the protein CASSLEGVEQPQHF.